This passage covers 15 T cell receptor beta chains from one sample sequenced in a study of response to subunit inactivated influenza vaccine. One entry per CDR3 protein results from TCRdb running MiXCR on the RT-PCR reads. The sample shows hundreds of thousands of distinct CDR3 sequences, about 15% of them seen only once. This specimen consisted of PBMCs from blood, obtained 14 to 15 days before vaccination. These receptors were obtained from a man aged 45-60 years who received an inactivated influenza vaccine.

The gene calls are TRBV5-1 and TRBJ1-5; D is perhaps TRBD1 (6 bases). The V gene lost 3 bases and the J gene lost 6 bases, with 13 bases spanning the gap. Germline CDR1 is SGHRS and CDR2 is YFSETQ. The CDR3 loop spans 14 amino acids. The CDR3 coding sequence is TGCGCCAGCAGCTGGGAGGCAGGGGTTCAGCCCCAGCATTTT. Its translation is CASSWEAGVQPQHF.

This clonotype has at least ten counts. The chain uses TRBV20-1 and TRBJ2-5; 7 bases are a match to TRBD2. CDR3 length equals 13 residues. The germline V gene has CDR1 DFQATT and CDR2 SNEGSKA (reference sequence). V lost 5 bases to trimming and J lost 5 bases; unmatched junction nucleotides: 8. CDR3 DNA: TGCAGTGCTGGCCTAGCGGTCCGGGAGACCCAGTACTTC. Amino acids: CSAGLAVRETQYF.

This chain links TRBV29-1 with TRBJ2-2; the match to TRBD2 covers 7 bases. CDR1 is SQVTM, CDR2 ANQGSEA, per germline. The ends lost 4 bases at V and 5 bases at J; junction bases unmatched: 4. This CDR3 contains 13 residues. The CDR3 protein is CSVGSSGTGELFF. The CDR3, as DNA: TGCAGCGTTGGGAGTAGCGGGACCGGGGAGCTGTTTTTT.

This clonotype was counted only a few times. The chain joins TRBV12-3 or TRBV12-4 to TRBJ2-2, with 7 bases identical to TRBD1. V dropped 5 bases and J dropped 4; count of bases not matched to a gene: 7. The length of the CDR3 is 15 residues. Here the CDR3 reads CASSKGALGTGELFF. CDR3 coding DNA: TGTGCCAGCAGTAAGGGGGCGCTGGGCACCGGGGAGCTGTTTTTT.

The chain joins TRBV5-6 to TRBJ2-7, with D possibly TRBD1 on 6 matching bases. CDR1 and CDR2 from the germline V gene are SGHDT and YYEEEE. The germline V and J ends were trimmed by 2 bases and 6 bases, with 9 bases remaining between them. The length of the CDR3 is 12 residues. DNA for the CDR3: TGTGCCAGCAGCTTACGGACAGTCGAGCAGTACTTC. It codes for CASSLRTVEQYF.

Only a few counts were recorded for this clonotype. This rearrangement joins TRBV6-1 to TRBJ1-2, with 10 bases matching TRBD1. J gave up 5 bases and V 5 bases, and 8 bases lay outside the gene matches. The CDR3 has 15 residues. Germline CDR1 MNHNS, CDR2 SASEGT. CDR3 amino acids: CASSPGTGEIYGYTF. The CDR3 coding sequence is TGTGCCAGCAGTCCCGGGACAGGGGAGATATATGGCTACACCTTC.

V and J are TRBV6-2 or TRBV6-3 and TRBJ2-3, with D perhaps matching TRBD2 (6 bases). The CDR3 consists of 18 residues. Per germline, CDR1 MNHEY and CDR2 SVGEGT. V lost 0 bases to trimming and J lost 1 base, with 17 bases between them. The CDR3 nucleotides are TGTGCCAGCAGTTACTCGAATGGGGAGGAGTGGGGCACAGATACGCAGTATTTT. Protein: CASSYSNGEEWGTDTQYF.

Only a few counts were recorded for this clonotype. The CDR3 DNA reads TGCAGCGCTGTGAATGACCGGACCGGGGAGCTGTTTTTT. Translated: CSAVNDRTGELFF. The chain couples TRBV29-1 to TRBJ2-2; no firm D call. V gave up 7 bases and J gave up 5 bases, with 14 bases separating them. The CDR3 sequence is 13 residues long. Per the germline V gene, CDR1 is SQVTM and CDR2 is ANQGSEA.

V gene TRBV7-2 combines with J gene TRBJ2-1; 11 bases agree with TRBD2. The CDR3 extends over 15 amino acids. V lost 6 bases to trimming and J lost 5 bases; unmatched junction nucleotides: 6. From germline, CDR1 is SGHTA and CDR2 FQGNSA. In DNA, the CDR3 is TGTGCCAGCAGAATAGCGGGGGGGCCTCACAATGAGCAGTTCTTC. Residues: CASRIAGGPHNEQFF.

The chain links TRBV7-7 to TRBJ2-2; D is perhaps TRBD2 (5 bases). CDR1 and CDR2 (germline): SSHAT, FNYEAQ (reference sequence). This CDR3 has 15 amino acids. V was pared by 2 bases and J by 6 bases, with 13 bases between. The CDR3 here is CASSLSPGRPGELFF. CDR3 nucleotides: TGTGCCAGCAGCTTAAGTCCGGGAAGGCCCGGGGAGCTGTTTTTT.

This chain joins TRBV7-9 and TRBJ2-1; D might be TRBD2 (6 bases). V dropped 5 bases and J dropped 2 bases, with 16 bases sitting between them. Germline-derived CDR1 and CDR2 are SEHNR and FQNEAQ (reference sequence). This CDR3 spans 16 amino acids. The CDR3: CASSPRGLKTYNEQFF. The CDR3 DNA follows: TGTGCCAGCAGCCCCCGGGGACTGAAAACCTACAATGAGCAGTTCTTC.

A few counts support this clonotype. CDR3 nucleotide sequence: TGTGCCTGGAGTGTACTAACGAACAACACCGGGGAGCTGTTTTTT. The encoded protein is CAWSVLTNNTGELFF. The gene calls are TRBV30 and TRBJ2-2, with no clear D. The CDR3 extends over 15 amino acids. The V gene lost 0 bases and the J gene lost 2 bases, with 10 bases spanning the gap. CDR1 and CDR2 from the germline V gene are GTSNPN and SVGIG (reference sequence). Combining the CDR3 with reference TRBV30 and TRBJ2-2 gives the whole variable domain SQTIHQWPATLVQPVGSPLSLECTVEGTSNPNLYWYRQAAGRGLQLLFYSVGIGQISSEVPQNLSASRPQDRQFILSSKKLLLSDSGFYLCAWSVLTNNTGELFFGEGSRLTVL.

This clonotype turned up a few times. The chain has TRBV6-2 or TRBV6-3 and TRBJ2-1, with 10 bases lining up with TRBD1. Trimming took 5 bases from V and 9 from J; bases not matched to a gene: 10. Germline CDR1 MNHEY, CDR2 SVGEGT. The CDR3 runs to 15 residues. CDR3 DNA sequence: TGTGCCAGCAGTCAGACCAGACAGGGGGCAGCTGAGCAGTTCTTC. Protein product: CASSQTRQGAAEQFF.

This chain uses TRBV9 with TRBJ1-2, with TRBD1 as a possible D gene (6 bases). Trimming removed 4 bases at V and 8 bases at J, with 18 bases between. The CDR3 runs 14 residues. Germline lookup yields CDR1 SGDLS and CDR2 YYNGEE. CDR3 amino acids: CASSLSTGLRGYTF. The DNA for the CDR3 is TGTGCCAGCAGCTTATCGACAGGATTAAGGGGCTACACCTTC.

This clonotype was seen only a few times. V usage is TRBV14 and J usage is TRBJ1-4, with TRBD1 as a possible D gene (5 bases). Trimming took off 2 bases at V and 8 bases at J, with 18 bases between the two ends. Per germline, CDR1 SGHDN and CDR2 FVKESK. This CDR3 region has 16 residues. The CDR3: CASSQPPGPTGEKLFF. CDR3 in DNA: TGTGCCAGCAGCCAACCCCCGGGACCCACGGGCGAAAAACTGTTTTTT.